The next 29 T cell receptor beta chains were all read from a single sample in a study of identical twins (dated by TCRdb to 2016 to 2017). Receptors were amplified or captured by 5' RACE. TCRdb records Illumina HiSeq 2000 as the sequencer. TCRdb reran the public reads through fastp at Q25 and MiXCR, keeping productive beta chains. Rows with a matching CDR3 protein are joined into one entry that keeps the most common DNA and genes. The sample contains under 900,000 distinct CDR3 sequences, about 20% of them found a single time. Clones ranked in the top ten supply around 12% of the sample. The sample was also reused in another study, on T cells expressing NK-cell markers.

The sequenced sample consisted of PBMCs. The receptors derive from a woman aged 18 to 35 in good health.

This clonotype has only a few counts. CDR3 bases: TGTGCCACAACGGCCGGACACGTTGAAAAACTGTTTTTT. This sequence encodes CATTAGHVEKLFF. The chain combines TRBV28 with TRBJ1-4; D possibly corresponds to TRBD1 (5 bases). The CDR3 spans 13 residues. Germline CDR1 reads MDHEN; CDR2 reads SYDVKM. The V gene lost 10 bases and the J gene lost 7 bases, with 16 bases spanning the gap.

This clonotype was seen ten or more times. This chain joins TRBV5-1 and TRBJ2-7; the D gene could be TRBD1 or TRBD2 (5 bases each). The CDR3 length is 12 residues. With 4 bases removed from V and 4 bases from J, the gap between germline ends came to 9 bases. Germline V CDR1 and CDR2: SGHRS, YFSETQ. CDR3 in amino acids: CASSRWGYEQYF. The CDR3 DNA reads TGCGCCAGCAGCCGGTGGGGGTACGAGCAGTACTTC. The full variable domain, completed using reference TRBV5-1 and TRBJ2-7, is KAGVTQTPRYLIKTRGQQVTLSCSPISGHRSVSWYQQTPGQGLQFLFEYFSETQRNKGNFPGRFSGRQFSNSRSEMNVSTLELGDSALYLCASSRWGYEQYFGPGTRLTVT.

The genes are TRBV20-1 and TRBJ2-5; D may be TRBD1 (5 bases). The CDR3 covers 13 residues. V was pared by 5 bases and J by 5 bases, with 15 bases between. CDR1 is DFQATT and CDR2 is SNEGSKA in the germline V gene (reference sequence). The CDR3 DNA sequence: TGCAGTGCTCAATGGGGCAGTAAGGAGACCCAGTACTTC. Amino acid sequence: CSAQWGSKETQYF.

This clonotype has only a few counts. The V gene is TRBV15, the J gene TRBJ2-1; tentative D call: TRBD2 (5 bases). CDR1 and CDR2 from the germline V gene are LNHNV and YYDKDF (reference sequence). Trimming cost V 5 bases and J 7 bases, with 12 bases left between them. This CDR3 spans 13 amino acids. Here the CDR3 reads CATSPRTSNEQFF. The CDR3 DNA reads TGTGCCACCAGCCCCCGGACTTCTAATGAGCAGTTCTTC.

This clonotype occurred a few times. The chain employs TRBV20-1 and TRBJ1-1; D is undetermined. The CDR3 length is 12 residues. Germline lookup yields CDR1 DFQATT and CDR2 SNEGSKA (reference sequence). Trimming pared 3 bases from V and 2 bases from J, leaving 7 bases between. Written as DNA, the CDR3 is TGCAGTGCTAGTGCTACCAACACTGAAGCTTTCTTT. Translation gives CSASATNTEAFF.

The chain is built from TRBV7-2 and TRBJ2-1, with 7 bases aligning to TRBD2. Germline CDR1 reads SGHTA; CDR2 reads FQGNSA. The CDR3 consists of 16 residues. Trimming at V came to 1 base and at J to 4 bases, leaving 7 bases not matched to a gene. CDR3 in DNA: TGTGCCAGCAGCTTAGGTCCTAGCGGTTCTTACAATGAGCAGTTCTTC. This encodes CASSLGPSGSYNEQFF.

This clonotype has just a few counts. The chain is built from TRBV29-1 and TRBJ2-7; D may match TRBD1 or TRBD2 (6 bases each). Deletions cut 4 bases from V and 9 bases from J, with 16 bases between. Germline values: CDR1 SQVTM, CDR2 ANQGSEA. The CDR3 contains 12 residues. Here the CDR3 DNA reads TGCAGCGTTGGGTACAGGGACTCTGCGCAGTACTTC. This translates into CSVGYRDSAQYF.

This clonotype has a handful of counts. The rearrangement joins TRBV29-1 to TRBJ1-1; D is uncertain. Germline-derived CDR1 and CDR2 are SQVTM and ANQGSEA. V lost 8 bases, J lost 1 base, and 8 bases lay in between. The CDR3 is 11 residues long. CDR3 amino acids: CSSQQNTEAFF. The DNA of the CDR3 is TGCAGCTCTCAGCAGAACACTGAAGCTTTCTTT.

This clonotype was seen only once. The chain couples TRBV5-5 to TRBJ2-7, with D perhaps being TRBD1 or TRBD2 (5 bases each). V gave up 4 bases and J gave up 6 bases, with 14 bases separating them. The CDR3 is 13 residues long. Germline loops: CDR1 SGHKS, CDR2 YYEKEE (reference sequence). The CDR3 coding sequence is TGTGCCAGCAGCACCGGGGCCTTCTGCGAGCAGTACTTC. Residues: CASSTGAFCEQYF.

The CDR3 region is CASSLGAIPSYEQYF. CDR3 sequence (DNA): TGCGCCAGCAGCTTGGGTGCAATCCCCTCCTACGAGCAGTACTTC. The V gene is TRBV5-1, the J gene TRBJ2-7; no clear D gene. CDR3 length equals 15 residues. V lost 0 bases to trimming and J lost 0 bases, with 10 bases between them. The V gene's germline CDR1 is SGHRS and CDR2 YFSETQ.

This clonotype was seen a single time. The genes are TRBV6-5 and TRBJ1-6, with 7 positions matching TRBD1. With 0 bases clipped from V and 7 bases from J, the junction kept 12 bases outside the gene matches. The CDR3 totals 18 residues. Germline CDR1 and CDR2: MNHEY and SVGAGI. The CDR3 here is CASSYSGPGQNRNSPLHF. Here the CDR3 DNA reads TGTGCCAGCAGTTACTCCGGTCCGGGACAGAACCGAAATTCACCCCTCCACTTT.

The table lists this clonotype with a few counts. The V gene is TRBV10-3, the J gene TRBJ2-1; either TRBD1 or TRBD2 may fit D (6 bases each). Germline CDR1 and CDR2: ENHRY and SYGVKD. The CDR3 is made up of 13 amino acids. Trimming left V 10 bases short and J 2 bases short, with 12 bases between. The CDR3 spells CATGGGTYNEQFF. The CDR3 nucleotides are TGTGCCACCGGAGGGGGGACCTACAATGAGCAGTTCTTC.

This sequence joins TRBV12-3 or TRBV12-4 and TRBJ2-3; maybe TRBD1 (6 bases). The germline V and J ends were trimmed by 7 bases and 6 bases, with 8 bases remaining between them. The CDR3 has 11 residues. In nucleotides, the CDR3 is TGTGCCAGCAACACAGGGGATACGCAGTATTTT. Its translation: CASNTGDTQYF.

This clonotype was counted only a few times. The chain combines TRBV9 with TRBJ2-3; 11 bases line up with TRBD2. CDR1 is SGDLS, CDR2 YYNGEE, per germline. V lost 2 bases and J lost 4; bases outside the gene matches: 9. The CDR3 sequence is 17 residues long. CDR3: CASSVLAGGPRPDTQYF. CDR3 bases: TGTGCCAGCAGCGTGTTAGCGGGAGGGCCTCGCCCAGATACGCAGTATTTT.

This clonotype was detected many times. The chain has TRBV7-2 and TRBJ1-3, with unresolved D. Trimming stripped 1 base from V and 4 bases from J, with 11 bases between. Germline V gene lookup returns CDR1 SGHTA and CDR2 FQGNSA. This CDR3 spans 15 amino acids. CDR3 in DNA: TGTGCCAGCAGCTTAGGCCGAGGATCCGGAAACACCATATATTTT. This encodes CASSLGRGSGNTIYF.

J is TRBJ2-7 and V is TRBV10-1; perhaps D is TRBD1 or TRBD2 (5 bases each). Trimming removed 2 bases from V and 0 bases from J, with 14 bases in between. Germline CDR1 WNHNN, CDR2 SYGVQD (reference sequence). There are 16 residues in the CDR3. DNA for the CDR3: TGCGCCAGCAGTGAGCTCGAGGGACGGATCTCCTACGAGCAGTACTTC. Its translation: CASSELEGRISYEQYF.

The J gene is TRBJ1-3, the V gene TRBV5-1; no clear D gene. There are 14 residues in the CDR3. Germline values: CDR1 SGHRS, CDR2 YFSETQ. Deletions cut 7 bases from V and 0 bases from J, with 11 bases between. The CDR3 loop reads CASARGSSGNTIYF. The CDR3 DNA follows: TGCGCCAGCGCCCGGGGATCCTCTGGAAACACCATATATTTT.

The chain joins TRBV12-5 to TRBJ2-3, with TRBD2 identical over 9 bases. The trim removed 1 base at V and 0 bases at J, leaving 5 bases unmatched. Looked up from germline, CDR1 is LGHNT and CDR2 is FRNRAP. The CDR3 runs to 17 residues. The DNA of the CDR3 is TGTGCTAGTGGTTTGGGCCTAGCGGGGACTAGCACAGATACGCAGTATTTT. The encoded protein is CASGLGLAGTSTDTQYF.

V usage is TRBV7-2 and J usage is TRBJ2-4; 8 bases map to TRBD1. The J segment lost 8 bases and the V segment lost 5 bases, leaving 5 bases of the junction unmatched. From germline, CDR1 is SGHTA and CDR2 FQGNSA. The CDR3 extends over 13 amino acids. CDR3 residues: CASSTGGLDIQYF. CDR3 nucleotides: TGTGCCAGCAGCACAGGGGGTTTGGACATTCAGTACTTC.

The table lists this clonotype with a few counts. The chain recombines TRBV12-3 or TRBV12-4 with TRBJ2-3; D gene ambiguous. V shed 5 bases and J shed 2 bases, with 14 bases lying between them. The length of the CDR3 is 15 residues. The CDR3, as DNA: TGTGCCAGCAGTCCTCCGCACTACCACACAGATACGCAGTATTTT. Protein: CASSPPHYHTDTQYF.

In its sample, this clonotype was seen many times. The chain combines TRBV7-2 with TRBJ2-1; TRBD1 might be the D (6 bases). This CDR3 is 14 amino acids long. Germline lookup yields CDR1 SGHTA and CDR2 FQGNSA. V was clipped by 5 bases and J by 8 bases, with 16 bases between them. The CDR3 DNA follows: TGTGCCAGCAGCCCAGGGGTAGCGCACGATGAGCAGTTCTTC. Residues: CASSPGVAHDEQFF.

V and J are TRBV6-5 and TRBJ2-7; no definite D call. V was trimmed by 0 bases and J by 0 bases, leaving 6 bases between them. The CDR3 has 14 amino acids. The germline gives CDR1 MNHEY, CDR2 SVGAGI. CDR3 residues: CASSYSMSSYEQYF. As DNA, the CDR3 is TGTGCCAGCAGTTACTCGATGTCCTCCTACGAGCAGTACTTC.

The rearrangement joins TRBV12-3 or TRBV12-4 to TRBJ1-2; D is undetermined. Trimming removed 6 bases at V and 1 base at J, with 15 bases between. There are 15 residues in the CDR3. CDR3 in amino acids: CASSIHLEGNYGYTF. The CDR3 DNA follows: TGTGCCAGCAGCATCCACCTTGAGGGTAACTATGGCTACACCTTC.

The chain uses TRBV30 and TRBJ2-7, with TRBD2 matching 9 bases. Germline V gene sequence: CDR1 GTSNPN, CDR2 SVGIG (reference sequence). With 0 bases clipped from V and 3 bases from J, the junction kept 6 bases outside the gene matches. The CDR3 covers 15 residues. CDR3 residues: CAWSVRREGRYEQYF. CDR3 DNA: TGTGCCTGGAGTGTAAGGCGGGAGGGCCGCTACGAGCAGTACTTC.

This chain links TRBV12-3 or TRBV12-4 with TRBJ1-6; TRBD1 matches at 12 bases. The junction had 5 bases not matched to a gene; V was cut back by 6 bases and J by 5 bases. CDR3 length: 16 residues. The CDR3 DNA reads TGTGCCAGCAGGCAAGGGACAGGGGGCAATAATTCACCCCTCCACTTT. The encoded protein is CASRQGTGGNNSPLHF.

This clonotype has ten or more counts. This chain links TRBV25-1 with TRBJ2-7; 13 bases line up with TRBD2. V was pared by 11 bases and J by 1 base, with 2 bases of the junction left unmatched. CDR1 MGHDK and CDR2 SYGVNS come from the germline V gene. The CDR3 has 13 amino acids. As DNA, the CDR3 is TGTGCCGCGGGACTAGCGGGATCCTACGAGCAGTACTTC. Its protein is CAAGLAGSYEQYF.

The genes are TRBV5-1 and TRBJ2-1; 7 positions agree with TRBD2. The CDR3 has 14 amino acids. CDR1 and CDR2 from the germline V gene are SGHRS and YFSETQ. V dropped 4 bases and J dropped 5; count of bases not matched to a gene: 6. This chain's CDR3 is CASSTGTTHNEQFF. The CDR3 DNA sequence: TGCGCCAGCAGCACGGGGACTACCCACAATGAGCAGTTCTTC.

This clonotype has more than one count but fewer than ten. The chain carries TRBV5-8 and TRBJ1-2; D ambiguous. Trimming stripped 1 base from V and 8 bases from J, with 6 bases between. CDR3 size: 11 residues. Germline CDR1 and CDR2: SGHTS and YDEGEE. The CDR3 nucleotides are TGTGCCAGCAGCTTGATGGGGGGCTACACCTTC. Protein sequence: CASSLMGGYTF.

This clonotype came up a few times. Mismatch with germline at one junction end may stem from a read error. The J gene is TRBJ1-1, the V gene TRBV5-6; perhaps TRBD1 as D (5 bases). This CDR3 spans 12 amino acids. CDR1 and CDR2 from the germline V gene are SGHDT and YYEEEE. CDR3 in amino acids: CASSLEGRGSSF. In nucleotides, the CDR3 is TGTGCCAGCAGCTTGGAAGGAAGGGGCTCGAGCTTT.